This entry features one T cell receptor (beta chain) sequence. Its antigen is still unknown. The entry originates in a study of blood T cells in healthy people across ages. CDR1 is DFQATT and CDR2 is SNEGSKA in the germline V gene (reference sequence). V was cut by 1 base and J by 4 bases, with 14 bases left in between. CDR3 length: 15 residues. With a J-beta primer mix and a sample-barcoded 5' primer, a second PCR ran roughly 7 to 11 cycles. TCRdb ran MiXCR on the 5' RACE reads and lists one entry per CDR3 protein. The table shows roughly 1.9 million distinct CDR3 sequences, with about two fifths occurring only once. The study, taken as a whole, reports: Across the age range, TCR beta diversity per million T cells fell in a roughly linear way.

Sequencing was carried out using blood. This TCR derives from a human donor in good health. The genes are TRBV20-1 and TRBJ2-1; tentatively, D is TRBD1 (6 bases). CDR3: CSARALLDRYNEQFF. CDR3 DNA: TGCAGTGCTAGAGCCTTACTCGACAGGTACAATGAGCAGTTCTTC.